The sequence of this T cell receptor beta chain was determined in a study of Graves' ophthalmopathy and Graves' hyperthyroidism. Researchers took RNA transcripts and amplified TCR beta CDR3 regions from them. The first-round RT-PCR employed HTBI primers together with the Qiagen OneStep RT-PCR kit. A multiplex PCR was then performed as the second round. Using its own MiXCR run on the multiplex PCR reads, TCRdb lists one record per CDR3 protein. The table lists hundreds of thousands of distinct CDR3 sequences, about 24% of them singletons. It was from 8 to 10 ml of fresh peripheral blood that the PBMCs came. Whole-study findings and limits: Blood shared most expanded thyroid clonotypes above 0.001 frequency.

V lost 3 bases, J lost 6 bases, and 6 bases stayed unmatched. The CDR3 contains 14 residues. To note about this clonotype: What it binds is unknown.

This rearrangement joins TRBV12-3 or TRBV12-4 to TRBJ2-7; TRBD1 matches 9 bases. The receptor comes from a woman in her late teens or twenties with stable Graves' hyperthyroidism. Some clones in this sample may be carry-over from other donors' samples. The sample comprised peripheral blood. The CDR3 here is CASSLGQGLPEQYF. CDR3 bases: TGTGCCAGCAGTTTGGGACAGGGATTACCCGAGCAGTACTTC.